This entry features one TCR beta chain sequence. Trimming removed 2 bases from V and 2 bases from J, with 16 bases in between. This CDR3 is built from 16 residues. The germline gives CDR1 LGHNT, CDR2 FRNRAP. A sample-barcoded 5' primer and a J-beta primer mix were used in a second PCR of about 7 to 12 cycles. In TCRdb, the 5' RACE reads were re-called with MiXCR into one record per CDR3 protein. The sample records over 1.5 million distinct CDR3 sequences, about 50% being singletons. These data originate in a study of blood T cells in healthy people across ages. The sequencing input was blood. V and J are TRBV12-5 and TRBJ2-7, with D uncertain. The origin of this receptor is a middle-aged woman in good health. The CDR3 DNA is TGTGCTAGTGGTTTGATCCTGGACGGAGTGACCTACGAGCAGTACTTC. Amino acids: CASGLILDGVTYEQYF.